This entry describes one T cell receptor beta chain. No antigen is known for it. This record comes from a study of cytomegalovirus exposure and HLA in healthy donors. In the PCR, 60 Vbeta and 13 Jbeta primers were used. Clones were read by immunoSEQ multiplex PCR, and TCRdb kept only the in-frame ones, dropping some. The sample holds about 93,000 clones, approximately 60% seen once. With 3 bases clipped from V and 0 bases from J, the junction kept 7 bases outside the gene matches. CDR3 size: 18 residues. CDR1 SGHNT and CDR2 YYREEE come from the germline V gene (reference sequence). Study-level findings and limits: In an earlier analysis, about 87% or about 30%: the productive usage of most TCR beta V segments. Most TCR sequences were rare, but some public TCRs occurred in many donors.

The chain is built from TRBV5-4 and TRBJ2-6; 9 nucleotides match TRBD1. The sample consisted of PBMCs. The receptor comes from a boy aged 5-17 years in good health and CMV-seropositive. CDR3 residues: CASSSTGGPSSGANVLTF. CDR3 nucleotide sequence: TGTGCCAGCAGCTCAACAGGGGGCCCCAGCTCTGGGGCCAACGTCCTGACTTTC.